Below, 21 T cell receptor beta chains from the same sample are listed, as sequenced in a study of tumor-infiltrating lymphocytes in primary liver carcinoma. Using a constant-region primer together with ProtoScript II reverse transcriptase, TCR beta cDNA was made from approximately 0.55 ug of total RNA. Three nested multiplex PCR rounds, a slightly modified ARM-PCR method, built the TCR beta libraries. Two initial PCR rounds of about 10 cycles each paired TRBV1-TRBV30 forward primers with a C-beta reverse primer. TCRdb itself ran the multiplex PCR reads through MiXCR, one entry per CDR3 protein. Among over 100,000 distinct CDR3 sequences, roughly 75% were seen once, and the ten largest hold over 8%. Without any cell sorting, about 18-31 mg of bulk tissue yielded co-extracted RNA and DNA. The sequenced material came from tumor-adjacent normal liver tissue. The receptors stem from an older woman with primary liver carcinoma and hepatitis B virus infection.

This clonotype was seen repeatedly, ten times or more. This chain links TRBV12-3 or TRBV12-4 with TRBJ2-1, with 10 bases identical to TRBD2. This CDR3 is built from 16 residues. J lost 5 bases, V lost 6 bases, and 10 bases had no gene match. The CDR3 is CASRKGLASYDNEQFF. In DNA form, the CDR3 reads TGTGCCAGCAGGAAGGGACTAGCGAGTTACGACAATGAGCAGTTCTTC.

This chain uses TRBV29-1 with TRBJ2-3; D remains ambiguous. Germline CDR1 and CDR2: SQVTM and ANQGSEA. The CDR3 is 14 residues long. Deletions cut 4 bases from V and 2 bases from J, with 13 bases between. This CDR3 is CSVGGRSLTDTQYF. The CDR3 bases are TGCAGCGTTGGTGGCAGGAGCCTCACAGATACGCAGTATTTT.

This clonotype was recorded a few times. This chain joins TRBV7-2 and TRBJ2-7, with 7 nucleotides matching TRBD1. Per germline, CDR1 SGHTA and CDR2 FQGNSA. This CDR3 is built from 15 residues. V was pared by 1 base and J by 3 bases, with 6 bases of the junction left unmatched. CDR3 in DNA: TGTGCCAGCAGCTTAGGAGGGGGCGCGGGCTACGAGCAGTACTTC. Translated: CASSLGGGAGYEQYF.

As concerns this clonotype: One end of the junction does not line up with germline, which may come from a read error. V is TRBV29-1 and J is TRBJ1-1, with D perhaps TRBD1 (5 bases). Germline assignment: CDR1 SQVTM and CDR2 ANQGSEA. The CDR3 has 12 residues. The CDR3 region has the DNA TGCAGCGTTGAGGGGGGGAAGGCTGTAGCTCTCTTT. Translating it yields CSVEGGKAVALF.

The chain's CDR3 is CVSSYATPRVTQYF. Written as DNA, the CDR3 is TGTGTCAGTAGTTACGCCACCCCCCGAGTGACCCAGTACTTC. This chain links TRBV6-2 or TRBV6-3 with TRBJ2-5, with unresolved D. The CDR3 runs 14 residues. CDR1 is MNHEY, CDR2 SVGEGT, per germline.

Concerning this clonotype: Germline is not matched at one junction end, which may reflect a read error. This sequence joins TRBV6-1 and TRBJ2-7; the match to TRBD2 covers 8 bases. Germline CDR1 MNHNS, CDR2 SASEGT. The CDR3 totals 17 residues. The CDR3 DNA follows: TGTGTCAGCAGTGAAGTAGCCGGGGGGGAGTTCATGTACGAGCAGTACTTC. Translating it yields CVSSEVAGGEFMYEQYF.

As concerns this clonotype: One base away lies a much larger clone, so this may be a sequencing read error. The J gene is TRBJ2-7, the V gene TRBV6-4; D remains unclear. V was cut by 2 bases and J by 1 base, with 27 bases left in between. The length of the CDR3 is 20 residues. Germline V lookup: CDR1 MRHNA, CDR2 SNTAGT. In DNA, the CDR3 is TGTGCCAGCAGTGACACCATGCCGGGCCGAGTTAGGAAATATTCCTACGAGCAGTACTTC. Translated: CASSDTMPGRVRKYSYEQYF.

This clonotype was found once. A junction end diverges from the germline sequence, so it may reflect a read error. CDR3 region: CARSSSGTGHYDNYGYTF. CDR3 sequence (DNA): TGTGCCAGAAGTTCCTCCGGGACAGGGCACTATGATAACTATGGCTACACCTTC. The chain joins TRBV28 to TRBJ1-2, with TRBD1 matching over 9 bases. Germline V gene data show CDR1 as MDHEN and CDR2 as SYDVKM. This CDR3 is built from 18 residues.

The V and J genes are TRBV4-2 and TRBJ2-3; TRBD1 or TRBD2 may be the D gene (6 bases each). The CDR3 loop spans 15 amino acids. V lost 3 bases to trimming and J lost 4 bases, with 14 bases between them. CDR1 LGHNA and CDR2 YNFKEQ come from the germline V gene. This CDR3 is CASSHEKGGSDTQYF. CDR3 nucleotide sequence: TGTGCCAGCAGCCATGAGAAGGGGGGCTCAGATACGCAGTATTTT.

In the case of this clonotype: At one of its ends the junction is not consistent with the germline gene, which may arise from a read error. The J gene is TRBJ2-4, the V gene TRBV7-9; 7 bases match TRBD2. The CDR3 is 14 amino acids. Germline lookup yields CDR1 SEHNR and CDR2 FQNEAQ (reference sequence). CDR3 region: CARSLGGAKNIQYF. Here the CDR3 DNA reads TGTGCCAGGAGCTTGGGAGGGGCCAAAAACATTCAGTACTTC.

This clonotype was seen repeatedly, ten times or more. CDR3 sequence (DNA): TGTGCCAGCAGTTTTAGTCGACAGGGTGGGAACTATGGCTACACCTTC. Translated: CASSFSRQGGNYGYTF. J is TRBJ1-2 and V is TRBV6-6, with TRBD1 matching over 7 bases. This CDR3 contains 16 residues. The germline gives CDR1 MNHNY, CDR2 SVGAGI (reference sequence). J was trimmed by 2 bases and V by 4 bases; bases with no gene match: 10.

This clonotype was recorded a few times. CDR3 region: CASGVRTGLYNEQFF. In DNA form, the CDR3 reads TGTGCCAGCGGCGTCCGGACAGGGTTGTACAATGAGCAGTTCTTC. The chain has TRBV7-9 and TRBJ2-1, with 8 bases fitting TRBD1. In germline, CDR1 is SEHNR, CDR2 FQNEAQ (reference sequence). V lost 8 bases, J lost 4 bases, and 10 bases stayed unmatched. The CDR3 is 15 amino acids.

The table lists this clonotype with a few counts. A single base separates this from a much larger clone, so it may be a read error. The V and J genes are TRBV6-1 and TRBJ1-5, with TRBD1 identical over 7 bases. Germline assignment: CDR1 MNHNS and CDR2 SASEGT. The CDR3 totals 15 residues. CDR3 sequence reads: CASGEAGGPNQPQHF. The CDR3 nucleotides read TGTGCCAGCGGTGAAGCAGGGGGGCCCAATCAGCCCCAGCATTTT.

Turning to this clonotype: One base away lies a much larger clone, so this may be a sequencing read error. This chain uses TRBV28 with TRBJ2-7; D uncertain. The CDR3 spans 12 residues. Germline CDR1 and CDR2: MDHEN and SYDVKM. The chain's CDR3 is CASCLTTYEQYF. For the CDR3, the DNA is TGTGCCAGCTGTTTGACAACCTACGAGCAGTACTTC.

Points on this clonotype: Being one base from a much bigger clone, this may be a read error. CDR3 in amino acids: CASSGQTASSYNEQFF. CDR3 sequence (DNA): TGTGCCAGCAGCGGCCAAACGGCAAGCTCCTACAATGAGCAGTTCTTC. V and J are TRBV5-6 and TRBJ2-1; D unclear. The CDR3 runs 16 residues. The V and J ends lost 4 bases and 0 bases respectively, with 14 bases between them. CDR1 SGHDT and CDR2 YYEEEE come from the germline V gene.

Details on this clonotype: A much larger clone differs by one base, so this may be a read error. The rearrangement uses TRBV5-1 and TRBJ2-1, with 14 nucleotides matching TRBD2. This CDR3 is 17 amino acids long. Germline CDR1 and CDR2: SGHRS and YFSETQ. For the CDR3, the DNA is TGCGGCAGCAGCTTGGAGACTAGCGGGAGGGCCAACAATGAGCAGTTCTTC. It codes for CGSSLETSGRANNEQFF.

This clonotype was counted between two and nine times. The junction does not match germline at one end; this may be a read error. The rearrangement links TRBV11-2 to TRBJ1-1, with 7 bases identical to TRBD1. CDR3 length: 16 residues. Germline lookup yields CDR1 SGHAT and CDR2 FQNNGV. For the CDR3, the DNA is TGTGCCAGCAGCATGGGACAGCCGGTGGGGAACACTGAAGCGTCCTTT. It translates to CASSMGQPVGNTEASF.

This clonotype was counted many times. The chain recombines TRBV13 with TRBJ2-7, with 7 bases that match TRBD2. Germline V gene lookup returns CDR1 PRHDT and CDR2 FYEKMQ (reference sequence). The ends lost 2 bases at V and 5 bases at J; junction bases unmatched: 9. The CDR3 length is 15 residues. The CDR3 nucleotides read TGTGCCAGCAGCTTATATGCTAGCGGACCCCACGAGCAGTACTTC. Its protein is CASSLYASGPHEQYF.

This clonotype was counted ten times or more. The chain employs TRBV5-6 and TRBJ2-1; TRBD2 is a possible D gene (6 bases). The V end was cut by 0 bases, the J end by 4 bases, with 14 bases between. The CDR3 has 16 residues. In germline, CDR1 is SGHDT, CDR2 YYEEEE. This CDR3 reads CASSLGSASAYNEQFF. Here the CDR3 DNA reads TGTGCCAGCAGCTTGGGCTCGGCTAGCGCTTACAATGAGCAGTTCTTC.

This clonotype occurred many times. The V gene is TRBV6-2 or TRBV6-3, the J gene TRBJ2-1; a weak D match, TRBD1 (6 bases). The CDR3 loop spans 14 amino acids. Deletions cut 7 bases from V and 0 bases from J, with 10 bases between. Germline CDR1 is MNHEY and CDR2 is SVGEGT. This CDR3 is CASTQGSSYNEQFF. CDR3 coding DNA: TGTGCCAGCACCCAGGGGAGCTCCTACAATGAGCAGTTCTTC.

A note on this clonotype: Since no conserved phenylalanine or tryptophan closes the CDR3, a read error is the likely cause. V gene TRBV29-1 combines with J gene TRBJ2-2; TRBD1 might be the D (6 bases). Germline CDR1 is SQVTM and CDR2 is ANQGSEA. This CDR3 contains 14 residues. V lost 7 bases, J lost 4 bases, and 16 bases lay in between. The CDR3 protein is CSARTEATTGELFL. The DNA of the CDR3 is TGCAGCGCCCGGACAGAGGCCACCACCGGGGAGCTGTTTTTA.